This passage covers 16 T cell receptor beta chains from one sample sequenced in a study of blood T cell repertoires in COVID-19. Profiling relied on immunoSEQ multiplex PCR, and the TCRdb table lists in-frame clones only, not all of them. The data show under 250,000 clones, with 65% to 90% seen just once and roughly 11% held by the top ten. Sample: peripheral blood. These TCRs come from a man between 50 and 59 years old with COVID-19, enrolled during active disease.

The chain links TRBV30 to TRBJ2-6, with 8 bases identical to TRBD1. The V gene's germline CDR1 is GTSNPN and CDR2 SVGIG (reference sequence). J gave up 4 bases and V 2 bases, and 10 bases lay outside the gene matches. The CDR3 sequence is 17 residues long. In DNA form, the CDR3 reads TGTGCCTGGAGTCAAGGACAGGGTTCGGGAGGGGCCAACGTCCTGACTTTC. Its protein is CAWSQGQGSGGANVLTF.

This chain uses TRBV6-5 with TRBJ1-6, with D uncertain. The ends were cut back, 4 bases at V and 4 bases at J, with 8 bases in the middle. CDR3 length: 14 residues. Germline V lookup: CDR1 MNHEY, CDR2 SVGAGI. The CDR3 sequence is CASSSTSYNSPLHF. CDR3 coding DNA: TGTGCCAGCAGTTCGACATCTTATAATTCACCCCTCCACTTT.

The chain is built from TRBV19 and TRBJ2-7, with D tentatively TRBD1 (5 bases). The CDR3 totals 16 residues. The germline gives CDR1 LNHDA, CDR2 SQIVND (reference sequence). V lost 5 bases and J 1 base, leaving 18 bases between the germline ends. The CDR3 here is CASSVSGLVPSYEQYF. The CDR3 DNA sequence: TGTGCCAGTAGTGTTTCAGGGCTAGTCCCATCCTACGAGCAGTACTTC.

The chain uses TRBV23-1 and TRBJ1-2; 10 nucleotides match TRBD1. TRBV23-1 counts as an open reading frame of uncertain function. The CDR3 sequence is 14 residues long. Unmatched junction bases numbered 5, after V lost 4 bases and J lost 6 bases. CDR3 sequence: CASSLRDRGDGYTF. As DNA, the CDR3 is TGCGCCAGCAGTCTCAGGGACAGGGGTGATGGCTACACCTTC.

The chain combines TRBV27 with TRBJ1-5; D is perhaps TRBD1 (6 bases). The length of the CDR3 is 20 residues. Trimming shortened V by 2 bases and J by 1 base, and 24 bases separated the two germline ends. Germline V CDR1 and CDR2: MNHEY, SMNVEV (reference sequence). CDR3 protein: CASSLLSPGGAVKSNQPQHF. As DNA, the CDR3 is TGTGCCAGCAGTTTACTTTCTCCCGGGGGGGCCGTCAAAAGCAATCAGCCCCAGCATTTT.

This clone has more than one count but fewer than ten. This chain links TRBV10-3 with TRBJ2-3; 8 bases map to TRBD2. The CDR3 sequence is 16 residues long. Germline CDR1 and CDR2: ENHRY and SYGVKD. Trimming took 7 bases from V and 1 from J; bases not matched to a gene: 10. The CDR3 DNA reads as TGTGCCATCACTGAACTGGGAGCGGGGGGCACAGATACGCAGTATTTT. Translated, it gives CAITELGAGGTDTQYF.

The V call is TRBV5-4, the J call TRBJ1-2; D might be TRBD1 (5 bases). V gave up 4 bases and J gave up 4 bases, with 17 bases separating them. The CDR3 spans 15 residues. The germline V gene has CDR1 SGHNT and CDR2 YYREEE (reference sequence). CDR3 DNA: TGTGCCAGCAGCAAAGGGCCAGGCCAGGGCTATGGCTACACCTTC. Translated: CASSKGPGQGYGYTF.

V is TRBV30 and J is TRBJ1-1; 8 bases agree with TRBD1. This CDR3 region has 14 residues. The V and J ends lost 8 bases and 1 base, in that order; junction bases with no gene match: 9. CDR1 is GTSNPN and CDR2 is SVGIG in the germline V gene (reference sequence). The CDR3 here is CAGWTGNRNTEAFF. Written as DNA, the CDR3 is TGTGCCGGATGGACAGGGAATCGGAACACTGAAGCTTTCTTT.

The chain recombines TRBV16 with TRBJ2-5, with D uncertain. CDR1 KGHSY and CDR2 FQNENV come from the germline V gene. Between the trimmed V and J ends, which lost 3 bases and 2 bases, there was a span of 10 bases. The CDR3 has 14 amino acids. CDR3 sequence: CASSQAAAQETQYF. CDR3 DNA: TGTGCCAGCAGCCAGGCGGCGGCACAAGAGACCCAGTACTTC.

The chain recombines TRBV6-1 with TRBJ1-2, with D tentatively TRBD1 (5 bases). The CDR3 runs 14 residues. V gave up 3 bases and J gave up 4 bases, with 12 bases separating them. Germline-derived CDR1 and CDR2 are MNHNS and SASEGT. The CDR3 is CASSDWGQFYGYTF. The CDR3 DNA follows: TGTGCCAGCAGTGATTGGGGCCAGTTCTATGGCTACACCTTC.

This chain links TRBV7-6 with TRBJ2-1; D is possibly TRBD2 (6 bases). This CDR3 has 16 amino acids. CDR1 is SGHVS, CDR2 FNYEAQ, per germline. V was cut by 2 bases and J by 5 bases, with 16 bases left in between. The CDR3 is CASSLNPREMHNEQFF. As DNA, the CDR3 is TGTGCCAGCAGCTTAAATCCGCGGGAAATGCACAATGAGCAGTTCTTC.

The chain links TRBV27 to TRBJ2-3; D remains ambiguous. The V and J ends lost 5 bases and 0 bases respectively, with 12 bases between them. Per the germline V gene, CDR1 is MNHEY and CDR2 is SMNVEV (reference sequence). This CDR3 region has 15 residues. The CDR3 sequence: CASSPSSGSTDTQYF. For the CDR3, the DNA is TGTGCCAGCAGTCCCTCCTCGGGTAGCACAGATACGCAGTATTTT.

The chain joins TRBV11-2 to TRBJ1-5; possible D gene TRBD1, 5 bases. Trimming removed 1 base at V and 7 bases at J, with 11 bases between. Germline lookup yields CDR1 SGHAT and CDR2 FQNNGV. The CDR3 contains 14 residues. CDR3 amino acids: CASSLGAGNQPQHF. The CDR3 DNA is TGTGCCAGCAGCTTAGGGGCAGGGAACCAGCCCCAGCATTTT.

This clone was counted a single time. This chain joins TRBV27 and TRBJ2-7; 8 bases fit TRBD1. The CDR3 covers 16 residues. Germline loops: CDR1 MNHEY, CDR2 SMNVEV (reference sequence). The J segment lost 3 bases and the V segment lost 4 bases, leaving 11 bases of the junction unmatched. The CDR3 here is CASSWGTGTGFYEQYF. DNA of the CDR3: TGTGCCAGCAGTTGGGGAACCGGGACAGGTTTCTACGAGCAGTACTTC.

The rearrangement links TRBV9 to TRBJ1-1; D remains ambiguous. Trimming pared 0 bases from V and 3 bases from J, leaving 9 bases between. CDR1 SGDLS and CDR2 YYNGEE come from the germline V gene. The CDR3 is 14 amino acids. The DNA of the CDR3 is TGTGCCAGCAGCGTAGGGTTCGTAGACACTGAAGCTTTCTTT. Translating gives CASSVGFVDTEAFF.

The chain couples TRBV7-9 to TRBJ1-1; D call uncertain. CDR1 SEHNR and CDR2 FQNEAQ come from the germline V gene (reference sequence). This CDR3 spans 14 amino acids. Trimming removed 1 base from V and 7 bases from J, with 13 bases in between. CDR3 DNA: TGTGCCAGCAGCTTAGAGGTTGGGCAGCTTGAAGCTTTCTTT. It is translated as CASSLEVGQLEAFF. The whole variable domain, filled in from reference TRBV7-9 and TRBJ1-1, reads DTGVSQNPRHKITKRGQNVTFRCDPISEHNRLYWYRQTLGQGPEFLTYFQNEAQLEKSRLLSDRFSAERPKGSFSTLEIQRTEQGDSAMYLCASSLEVGQLEAFFGQGTRLTVV.